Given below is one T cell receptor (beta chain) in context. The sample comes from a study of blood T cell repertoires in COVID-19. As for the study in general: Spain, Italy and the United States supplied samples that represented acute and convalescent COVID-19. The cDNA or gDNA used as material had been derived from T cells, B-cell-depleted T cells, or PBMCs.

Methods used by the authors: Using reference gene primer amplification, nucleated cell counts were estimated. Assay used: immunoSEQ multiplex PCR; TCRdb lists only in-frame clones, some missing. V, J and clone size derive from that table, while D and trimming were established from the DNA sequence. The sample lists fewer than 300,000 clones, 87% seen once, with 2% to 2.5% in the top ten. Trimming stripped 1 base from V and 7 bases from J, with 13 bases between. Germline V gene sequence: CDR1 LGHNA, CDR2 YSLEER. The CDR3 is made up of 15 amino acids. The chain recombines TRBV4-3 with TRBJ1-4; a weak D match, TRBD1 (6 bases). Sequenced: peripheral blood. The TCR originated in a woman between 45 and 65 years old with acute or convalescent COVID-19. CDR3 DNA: TGCGCCAGCAGCCAAGTAGGAGGGGGGGGTGAAAAACTGTTTTTT. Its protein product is CASSQVGGGGEKLFF.